This T cell receptor beta chain appears in the sequencing data of a study of Ad26.COV2.S vaccination and SARS-CoV-2 variants. This CDR3 comprises 15 residues. The V gene lost 3 bases and the J gene lost 0 bases, with 11 bases spanning the gap. The germline V gene has CDR1 LGHNA and CDR2 YSLEER. Study-level findings and limits: After vaccination, substantial breadth of spike-specific CD8+ and CD4+ responses was reported.

Concerning this clone itself: As yet, its antigen is unknown.

Treatment in this sample: about 20 received Ad26.COV2.S at low or high dose, single or two shots; 5 received placebo; per-sample allocation not given. The samples date from day 63 after the first vaccine or placebo injection. In Boston, an adult donor aged 18-55 years took part. Method: immunoSEQ multiplex PCR; TCRdb's copy keeps in-frame clones and lacks some. This sample yields about 260,000 clones, of which 87% are seen a single time; less than 3.5% belongs to the top ten. The TCR was taken from a person between 18 and 59 years old who received the Ad26.COV2.S COVID-19 vaccine or a placebo. V is TRBV4-3 and J is TRBJ1-1, with D possibly TRBD1 on 5 matching bases. The sample here was peripheral blood, taken in a trial of Ad26.COV2.S vaccine versus placebo. DNA for the CDR3: TGCGCCAGCAGCCAGGCCACGGGGCTGAACACTGAAGCTTTCTTT. Amino acids: CASSQATGLNTEAFF.